A single T cell receptor beta chain is shown here with its context. Produced via immunoSEQ multiplex PCR; TCRdb's table is partial and in-frame only. Of 25,000 to 35,000 clones detected, roughly nine tenths appear once; the ten largest clones hold 7% to 10%. V was clipped by 2 bases and J by 3 bases; unmatched bases: 8. Looked up from germline, CDR1 is MNHEY and CDR2 is SVGAGI. The length of the CDR3 is 16 residues. The source of the sample is a study of blood T cell repertoires in COVID-19. Study in general: Donors in the United States, Italy and Spain gave samples during acute or convalescent COVID-19.

Source material: peripheral blood. The receptor was derived from a man aged 65 to 79 with active or convalescent COVID-19. The genes are TRBV6-5 and TRBJ2-5; 8 bases map to TRBD2. The CDR3 bases are TGTGCCAGCAGTTACGTATCAGCGGGGGATAAAGAGACCCAGTACTTC. It translates to CASSYVSAGDKETQYF.